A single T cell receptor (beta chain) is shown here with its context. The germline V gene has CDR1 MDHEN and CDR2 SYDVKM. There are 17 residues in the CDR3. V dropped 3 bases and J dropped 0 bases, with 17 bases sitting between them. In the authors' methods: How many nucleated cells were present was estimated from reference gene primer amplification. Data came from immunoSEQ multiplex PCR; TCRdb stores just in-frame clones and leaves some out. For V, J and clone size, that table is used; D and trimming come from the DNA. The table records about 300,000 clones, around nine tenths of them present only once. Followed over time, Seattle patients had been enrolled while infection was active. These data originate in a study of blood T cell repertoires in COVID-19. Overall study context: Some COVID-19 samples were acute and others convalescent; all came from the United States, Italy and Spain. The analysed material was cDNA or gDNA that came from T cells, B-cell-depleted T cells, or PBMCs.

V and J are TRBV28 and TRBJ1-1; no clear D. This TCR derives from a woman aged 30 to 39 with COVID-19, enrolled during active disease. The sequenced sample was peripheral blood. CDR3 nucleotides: TGTGCCAGCAGTTTCGAATTAACGCCGACATTGAACACTGAAGCTTTCTTT. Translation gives CASSFELTPTLNTEAFF.